Listed here are 2 T cell receptor beta chains from one sample, sequenced in a study of shared clonotypes between healthy human individuals (dated by TCRdb to the early 2020s). CD8 naive samples were CD45RO-negative cells positively selected for CCR7, giving a CD45RA+CCR7+ population that excluded TemRA cells. The library was prepared using the immunoSEQ multiplex PCR assay. Sourced from immuneACCESS, this table was stored by TCRdb with only in-frame sequences that have V and J called. A share of the clones is absent; for the studies checked, an unresolved V gene accounts for under half, and the remainder has no known explanation. This sample gives more than 2 million clones in total; just under 95% of them show up just once. The ten largest clones capture under 2% of the sample. The sequenced sample consisted of naive CD8+ T cells from PBMCs. Per the publication, the cell subset or site label means: CD45RA+CCR7+. The receptors derive from a young man in good health. Some clones in this sample may be carry-over from other donors' samples.

This clone was recorded once. This chain connects TRBV5-1 to TRBJ2-1; TRBD2 matches 9 bases. Germline V CDR1 and CDR2: SGHRS, YFSETQ. The CDR3 has 15 amino acids. Germline trimming cut 5 bases from V and 0 bases from J; bases unmatched to any gene: 3. CDR3 DNA sequence: TGCGCCAGCAGACCTAGCGGGGCCTCCTACAATGAGCAGTTCTTC. Translation gives CASRPSGASYNEQFF.

This clone was detected once. The V gene is TRBV5-1, the J gene TRBJ1-1; D not certain. The CDR3 length is 14 residues. V was pared by 4 bases and J by 0 bases, with 10 bases between. In germline, CDR1 is SGHRS, CDR2 YFSETQ. CDR3 loop: CASSPAGLNTEAFF. Here the CDR3 DNA reads TGCGCCAGCAGCCCCGCCGGGTTGAACACTGAAGCTTTCTTT.